A single sample is the source of the 10 T cell receptor beta chains below, sequenced in a study of cytomegalovirus exposure and HLA in healthy donors. PCR was performed using 60 Vbeta and 13 Jbeta primers. Profiled with immunoSEQ multiplex PCR; TCRdb holds only in-frame clones, not every one. The sample yields some 100,000 clones, around three quarters seen once. Sample: PBMCs. Source of these receptors: a woman aged 45-59 years in good health and CMV-seropositive.

The chain is built from TRBV6-1 and TRBJ2-3; D not certain. V was pared by 8 bases and J by 0 bases, with 12 bases between. Looked up from germline, CDR1 is MNHNS and CDR2 is SASEGT. This CDR3 region has 14 residues. For the CDR3, the DNA is TGTGCCAGCGGCGCGGCCTTTAGCACAGATACGCAGTATTTT. Its translation is CASGAAFSTDTQYF.

The chain has TRBV27 and TRBJ1-5, with TRBD1 identical over 8 bases. Germline CDR1 and CDR2: MNHEY and SMNVEV (reference sequence). With V trimmed by 4 bases and J by 4 bases, 9 bases remained unmatched. The CDR3 covers 16 residues. The CDR3 is CASSSNLDRENQPQHF. DNA of the CDR3: TGTGCCAGCAGTTCCAACTTGGACAGGGAGAATCAGCCCCAGCATTTT.

Only one count was recorded for this clone. The V and J genes are TRBV23-1 and TRBJ1-1; 7 bases map to TRBD1. TRBV23-1 falls under the ORF class, with uncertain function. The CDR3 has 15 residues. The junction had 1 base not matched to a gene; V was cut back by 0 bases and J by 0 bases. The CDR3 region has the DNA TGCGCCAGCAGTCAATCGGGGACAGTGAACACTGAAGCTTTCTTT. This translates into CASSQSGTVNTEAFF.

The chain carries TRBV12-5 and TRBJ2-1, with TRBD2 identical over 10 bases. The CDR3 extends over 15 amino acids. Germline assignment: CDR1 LGHNT and CDR2 FRNRAP. Trimming cost V 5 bases and J 3 bases; bases outside gene matches: 4. The CDR3 sequence is CASGPLAGGYNEQFF. The CDR3 DNA is TGTGCTAGTGGTCCTTTAGCGGGAGGCTACAATGAGCAGTTCTTC.

As for this clone: This sample includes further DNA sequences coding for the same CDR3. This chain links TRBV11-2 with TRBJ2-7, with 9 bases fitting TRBD1. The CDR3 has 14 residues. Germline V gives CDR1 SGHAT, CDR2 FQNNGV. V was clipped by 3 bases and J by 2 bases; unmatched bases: 2. CDR3 amino acids: CASSLGQGTYEQYF. The CDR3 coding sequence is TGTGCCAGCAGCTTGGGACAGGGAACCTACGAGCAGTACTTC.

The CDR3 reads CATSREREQFF. CDR3 DNA: TGTGCCACCAGCAGAGAACGGGAGCAGTTCTTC. V is TRBV15 and J is TRBJ2-1; D remains unclear. The germline gives CDR1 LNHNV, CDR2 YYDKDF (reference sequence). V dropped 0 bases and J dropped 10 bases, with 4 bases sitting between them. CDR3 size: 11 residues.

This chain links TRBV7-9 with TRBJ1-2; D gene unclear. Germline values: CDR1 SEHNR, CDR2 FQNEAQ (reference sequence). Trimming took off 2 bases at V and 4 bases at J, with 14 bases between the two ends. CDR3 length: 15 residues. CDR3 bases: TGTGCCAGCAGCTTAATCAACTCTCGGGGCTATGGCTACACCTTC. It specifies CASSLINSRGYGYTF.

This chain links TRBV29-1 with TRBJ1-1, with D possibly TRBD1 on 5 matching bases. Germline CDR1 reads SQVTM; CDR2 reads ANQGSEA. V lost 8 bases, J lost 4 bases, and 17 bases lay in between. This CDR3 is 13 amino acids long. The CDR3 spells CSFQRGTGTEAFF. The DNA for the CDR3 is TGCAGCTTTCAACGCGGGACGGGCACTGAAGCTTTCTTT.

The genes are TRBV21-1 and TRBJ1-1; TRBD1, the D gene given by the table, was not confirmed from the DNA. TRBV21-1 is an annotated pseudogene. The CDR3 length is 14 residues. This chain's CDR3 is CASSNRTGNTEAFF. CDR3 in DNA: TGTGCCAGCAGTAATAGGACAGGGAACACTGAAGCTTTCTTT.

The CDR3 region is CASSRAGTGRETQYF. The CDR3 nucleotides are TGTGCCAGCAGCCGTGCCGGGACAGGGAGAGAGACCCAGTACTTC. V and J are TRBV7-2 and TRBJ2-5, with 9 bases that match TRBD1. Germline-derived CDR1 and CDR2 are SGHTA and FQGNSA. The CDR3 spans 15 residues. The V gene end was trimmed by 5 bases and the J gene end by 4 bases; junction bases not matched to a gene: 8.